Following are 12 T cell receptor beta chains from one sample sequenced in a study of blood T cell repertoires in COVID-19. Here immunoSEQ multiplex PCR was the method, and the copy in TCRdb shows in-frame clones only, minus some. The table shows a few hundred thousand clones, with 89% occurring only once. The sequencing input was peripheral blood. These receptors originate from a woman aged 55-70 years with acute or convalescent COVID-19.

The V call is TRBV3-1 (or the pseudogene TRBV3-2), the J call TRBJ1-2, with TRBD1 matching 7 bases. Per the germline V gene, CDR1 is LGHDT and CDR2 is YNNKEL (reference sequence). V trimming: 4 bases; J trimming: 4 bases; junction bases outside the gene matches: 9. The CDR3 runs to 15 residues. Here the CDR3 DNA reads TGTGCCAGCAGCCCCGGGGCAGGGGGTTCCTATGGCTACACCTTC. Encoded protein: CASSPGAGGSYGYTF.

The J gene is TRBJ2-5, the V gene TRBV12-5, with D perhaps matching TRBD1 (5 bases). CDR3 length equals 13 residues. Germline loops: CDR1 LGHNT, CDR2 FRNRAP. Trimming took 6 bases from V and 5 from J, leaving 13 bases between them. CDR3 DNA sequence: TGTGCTAGTGGATTGTGGACAAGCGAGACCCAGTACTTC. Translation gives CASGLWTSETQYF.

The J gene is TRBJ2-7, the V gene TRBV6-5; TRBD2 agrees at 7 bases. V was clipped by 7 bases and J by 3 bases; unmatched bases: 9. From germline, CDR1 is MNHEY and CDR2 SVGAGI. The CDR3 runs 14 residues. DNA for the CDR3: TGTGCCAGCACCGGGGGAGGGGCCAACTACGAGCAGTACTTC. Translated, it gives CASTGGGANYEQYF.

The V gene is TRBV20-1, the J gene TRBJ2-3; TRBD1 matches 7 bases. The CDR3 length is 16 residues. V lost 3 bases to trimming and J lost 6 bases; unmatched junction nucleotides: 15. Germline-derived CDR1 and CDR2 are DFQATT and SNEGSKA (reference sequence). CDR3 loop: CSASHWGDRAGDTQYF. In nucleotides, the CDR3 is TGCAGTGCTAGTCATTGGGGAGACAGGGCAGGCGATACGCAGTATTTT.

The rearrangement joins TRBV19 to TRBJ2-1, with 8 bases that match TRBD1. Unmatched junction bases numbered 8, after V lost 10 bases and J lost 9 bases. Germline CDR1 and CDR2: LNHDA and SQIVND (reference sequence). The CDR3 is 12 amino acids. CDR3 in DNA: TGTGCCATCAGGCAGGGGGCGGGTGAGCAGTTCTTC. This translates into CAIRQGAGEQFF.

This clone was counted only a few times. This chain uses TRBV27 with TRBJ1-5, with D possibly being TRBD1 (6 bases). V was clipped by 3 bases and J by 2 bases, with 11 bases between them. Germline V CDR1 and CDR2: MNHEY, SMNVEV (reference sequence). The CDR3 length is 15 residues. CDR3 coding DNA: TGTGCCAGCAGTTTCGCGGGGGCAGGCAATCAGCCCCAGCATTTT. It specifies CASSFAGAGNQPQHF.

Written as DNA, the CDR3 is TGTGCCAGCAGCGCGGTTAGCGGGGAGAGCTCCTATAATTCACCCCTCCACTTT. Protein product: CASSAVSGESSYNSPLHF. The V call is TRBV9, the J call TRBJ1-6, with D unresolved. Germline V gene lookup returns CDR1 SGDLS and CDR2 YYNGEE. CDR3 length: 18 residues. V was clipped by 3 bases and J by 0 bases, with 16 bases between them.

CDR3 nucleotide sequence: TGTGCCAGCTCACCTCAACAGGACGATGGCTACACCTTC. This gives the protein CASSPQQDDGYTF. This sequence joins TRBV18 and TRBJ1-2; weak D call: TRBD1 (5 bases). Germline CDR1 is KGHSH and CDR2 is LQKENI. The CDR3 covers 13 residues. Trimming removed 3 bases from V and 6 bases from J, with 11 bases in between.

The chain joins TRBV10-3 to TRBJ2-6; tentative D call: TRBD1 (6 bases). Trimming stripped 6 bases from V and 0 bases from J, with 6 bases between. This CDR3 region has 14 residues. CDR1 is ENHRY, CDR2 SYGVKD, per germline. In DNA form, the CDR3 reads TGTGCCATCAGAGGGGGCTCTGGGGCCAACGTCCTGACTTTC. Its protein product is CAIRGGSGANVLTF.

This chain connects TRBV5-5 to TRBJ1-2; 8 bases are a match to TRBD1. This CDR3 has 14 amino acids. Germline lookup yields CDR1 SGHKS and CDR2 YYEKEE (reference sequence). V dropped 0 bases and J dropped 6; count of bases not matched to a gene: 4. CDR3 sequence reads: CASSLGQGAHGYTF. The CDR3 coding sequence is TGTGCCAGCAGCTTGGGCCAGGGGGCCCATGGCTACACCTTC.

V and J are TRBV20-1 and TRBJ2-2; D possibly corresponds to TRBD1 (5 bases). V gave up 3 bases and J gave up 6 bases, with 14 bases separating them. This CDR3 has 14 amino acids. Looked up from germline, CDR1 is DFQATT and CDR2 is SNEGSKA (reference sequence). In DNA form, the CDR3 reads TGCAGTGCTAGTATTCAGGGAAATTCCGGGGAGCTGTTTTTT. This encodes CSASIQGNSGELFF.

The chain combines TRBV6-5 with TRBJ2-7; TRBD1 is a possible D gene (5 bases). Per the germline V gene, CDR1 is MNHEY and CDR2 is SVGAGI. The ends were cut back, 6 bases at V and 1 base at J, with 7 bases in the middle. CDR3 length: 12 residues. CDR3 nucleotides: TGTGCCAGCAGCACAGGTTCCTACGAGCAGTACTTC. This translates into CASSTGSYEQYF.